Here is one TCR beta chain with its context. The V segment lost 4 bases and the J segment 3 bases; nucleotides outside the gene matches: 9. Per the germline V gene, CDR1 is SEHNR and CDR2 is FQNEAQ (reference sequence). The CDR3 is 16 residues long. Germline DNA was also extracted, and blood RNA derived from unsorted whole blood. The data were taken from a study of tumor-infiltrating lymphocytes in primary liver carcinoma. Using a constant-region primer together with ProtoScript II reverse transcriptase, TCR beta cDNA was made from about 500 ng of total RNA. Three nested multiplex PCR rounds, a slightly modified ARM-PCR method, built the TCR beta libraries. Investigators reported that the first two PCR rounds, at 9 to 11 cycles each, used TRBV1-TRBV30 forward primers with a C-beta reverse primer. Using its own MiXCR run on the multiplex PCR reads, TCRdb lists one record per CDR3 protein. The sample holds approximately 300,000 distinct CDR3 sequences; 60% to 80% are singletons and the top ten take approximately 9%.

The V and J genes are TRBV7-9 and TRBJ2-3; 8 bases map to TRBD2. This receptor was obtained from a man in his forties with primary liver carcinoma and hepatitis B virus infection. Sequenced material: peripheral blood. The CDR3 loop reads CASSSYTGLGTDTQYF. In DNA form, the CDR3 reads TGTGCCAGCAGCTCCTATACGGGACTAGGGACAGATACGCAGTATTTT.